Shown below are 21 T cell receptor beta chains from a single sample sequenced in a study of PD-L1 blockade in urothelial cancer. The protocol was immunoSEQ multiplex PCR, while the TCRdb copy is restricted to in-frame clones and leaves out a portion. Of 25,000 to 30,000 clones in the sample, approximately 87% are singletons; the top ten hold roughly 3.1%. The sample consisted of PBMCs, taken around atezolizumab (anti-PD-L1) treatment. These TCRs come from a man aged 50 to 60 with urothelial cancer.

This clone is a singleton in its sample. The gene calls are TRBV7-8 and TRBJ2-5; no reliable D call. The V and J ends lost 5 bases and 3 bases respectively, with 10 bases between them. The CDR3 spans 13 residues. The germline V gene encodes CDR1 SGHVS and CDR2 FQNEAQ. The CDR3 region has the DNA TGTGCCAGCAGCCGGTCGGAGAAAGAGACCCAGTACTTC. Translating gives CASSRSEKETQYF.

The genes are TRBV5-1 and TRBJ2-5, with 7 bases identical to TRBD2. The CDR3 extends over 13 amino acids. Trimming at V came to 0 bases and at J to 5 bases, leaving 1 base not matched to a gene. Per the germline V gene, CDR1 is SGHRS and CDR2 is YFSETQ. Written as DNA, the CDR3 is TGCGCCAGCAGCTTGGCCGGGGGGGAGACCCAGTACTTC. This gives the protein CASSLAGGETQYF.

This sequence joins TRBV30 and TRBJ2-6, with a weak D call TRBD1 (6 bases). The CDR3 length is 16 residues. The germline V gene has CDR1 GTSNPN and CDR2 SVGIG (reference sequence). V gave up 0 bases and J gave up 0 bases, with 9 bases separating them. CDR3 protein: CAWSVTGLSGANVLTF. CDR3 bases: TGTGCCTGGAGTGTAACAGGGCTCTCTGGGGCCAACGTCCTGACTTTC.

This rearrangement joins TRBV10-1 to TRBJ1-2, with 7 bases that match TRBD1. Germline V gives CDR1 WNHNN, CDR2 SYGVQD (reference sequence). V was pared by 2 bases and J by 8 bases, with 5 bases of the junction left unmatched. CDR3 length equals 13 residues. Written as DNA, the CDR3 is TGCGCCAGCAGTGAGGACAGGGATGTCGGCTACACCTTC. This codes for CASSEDRDVGYTF.

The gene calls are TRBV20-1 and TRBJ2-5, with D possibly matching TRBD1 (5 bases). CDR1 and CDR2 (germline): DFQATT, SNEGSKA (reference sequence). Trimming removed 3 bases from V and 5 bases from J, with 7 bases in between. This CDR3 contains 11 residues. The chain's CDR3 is CSARKGETQYF. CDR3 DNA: TGCAGTGCTAGGAAGGGGGAGACCCAGTACTTC.

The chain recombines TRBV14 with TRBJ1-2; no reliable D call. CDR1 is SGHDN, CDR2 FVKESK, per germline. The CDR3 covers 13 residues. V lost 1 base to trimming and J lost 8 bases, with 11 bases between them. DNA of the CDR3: TGTGCCAGCAGCCAAGTTCAGACTAAAGGCTACACCTTC. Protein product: CASSQVQTKGYTF.

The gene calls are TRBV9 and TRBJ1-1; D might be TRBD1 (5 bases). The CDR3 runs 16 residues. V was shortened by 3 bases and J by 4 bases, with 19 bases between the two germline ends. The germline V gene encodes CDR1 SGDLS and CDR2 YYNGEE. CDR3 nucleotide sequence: TGTGCCAGCAGCGGTGTCGGGGGATTCGCGGGCACTGAAGCTTTCTTT. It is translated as CASSGVGGFAGTEAFF.

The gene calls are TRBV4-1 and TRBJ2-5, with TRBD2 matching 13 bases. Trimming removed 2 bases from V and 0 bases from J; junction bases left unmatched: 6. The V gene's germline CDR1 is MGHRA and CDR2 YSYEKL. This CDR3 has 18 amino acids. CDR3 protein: CASSQRTSGSPHQETQYF. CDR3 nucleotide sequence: TGCGCCAGCAGCCAAAGGACTAGCGGGAGCCCTCACCAAGAGACCCAGTACTTC.

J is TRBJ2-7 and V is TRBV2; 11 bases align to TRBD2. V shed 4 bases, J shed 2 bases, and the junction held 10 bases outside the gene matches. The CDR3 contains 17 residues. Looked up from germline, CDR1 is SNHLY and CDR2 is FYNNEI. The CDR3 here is CASSVPLAGGGPYEQYF. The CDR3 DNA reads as TGTGCCAGCAGTGTTCCTCTAGCGGGAGGAGGGCCCTACGAGCAGTACTTC.

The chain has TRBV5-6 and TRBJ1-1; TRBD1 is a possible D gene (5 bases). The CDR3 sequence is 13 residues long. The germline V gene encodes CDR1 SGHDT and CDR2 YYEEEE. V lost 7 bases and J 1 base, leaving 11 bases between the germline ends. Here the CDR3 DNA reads TGTGCCAGCGGCCGACAGAGGAACACTGAAGCTTTCTTT. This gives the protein CASGRQRNTEAFF. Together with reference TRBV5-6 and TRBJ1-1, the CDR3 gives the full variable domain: DAGVTQSPTHLIKTRGQQVTLRCSPKSGHDTVSWYQQALGQGPQFIFQYYEEEERQRGNFPDRFSGHQFPNYSSELNVNALLLGDSALYLCASGRQRNTEAFFGQGTRLTVV.

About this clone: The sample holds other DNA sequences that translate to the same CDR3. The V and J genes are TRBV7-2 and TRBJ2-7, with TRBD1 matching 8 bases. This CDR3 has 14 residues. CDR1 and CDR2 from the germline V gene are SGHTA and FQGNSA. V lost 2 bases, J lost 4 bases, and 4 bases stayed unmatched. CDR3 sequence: CASSLTGGSYEQYF. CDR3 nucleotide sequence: TGTGCCAGCAGCTTAACAGGGGGATCTTACGAGCAGTACTTC.

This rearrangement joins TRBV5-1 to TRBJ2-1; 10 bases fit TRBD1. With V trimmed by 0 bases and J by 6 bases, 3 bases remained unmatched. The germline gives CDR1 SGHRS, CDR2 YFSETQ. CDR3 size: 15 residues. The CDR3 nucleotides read TGCGCCAGCAGCTTGGAGGGACAGGGGCTCAATGAGCAGTTCTTC. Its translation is CASSLEGQGLNEQFF.

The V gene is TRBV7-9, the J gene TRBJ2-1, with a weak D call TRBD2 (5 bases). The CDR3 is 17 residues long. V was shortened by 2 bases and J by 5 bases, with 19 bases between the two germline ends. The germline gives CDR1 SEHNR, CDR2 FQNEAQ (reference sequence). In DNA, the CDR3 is TGTGCCAGCAGCTTACCCCCCCGCCTAGCCCCGAACAATGAGCAGTTCTTC. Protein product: CASSLPPRLAPNNEQFF. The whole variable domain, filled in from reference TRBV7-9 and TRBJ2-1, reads DTGVSQNPRHKITKRGQNVTFRCDPISEHNRLYWYRQTLGQGPEFLTYFQNEAQLEKSRLLSDRFSAERPKGSFSTLEIQRTEQGDSAMYLCASSLPPRLAPNNEQFFGPGTRLTVL.

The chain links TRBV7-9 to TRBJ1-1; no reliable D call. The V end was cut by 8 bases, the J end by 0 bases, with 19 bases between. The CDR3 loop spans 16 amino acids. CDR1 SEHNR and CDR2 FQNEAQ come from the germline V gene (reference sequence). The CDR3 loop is CASSPPWRSMNTEAFF. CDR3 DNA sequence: TGTGCCAGCTCGCCACCTTGGAGGAGCATGAACACTGAAGCTTTCTTT. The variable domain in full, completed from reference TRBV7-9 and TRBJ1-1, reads DTGVSQNPRHKITKRGQNVTFRCDPISEHNRLYWYRQTLGQGPEFLTYFQNEAQLEKSRLLSDRFSAERPKGSFSTLEIQRTEQGDSAMYLCASSPPWRSMNTEAFFGQGTRLTVV.

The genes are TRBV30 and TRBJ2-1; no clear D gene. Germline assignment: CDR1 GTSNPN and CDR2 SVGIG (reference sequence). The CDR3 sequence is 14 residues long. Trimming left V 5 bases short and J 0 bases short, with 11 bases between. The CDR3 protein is CAWEARRSYNEQFF. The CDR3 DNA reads TGTGCCTGGGAGGCTCGGCGCTCCTACAATGAGCAGTTCTTC.

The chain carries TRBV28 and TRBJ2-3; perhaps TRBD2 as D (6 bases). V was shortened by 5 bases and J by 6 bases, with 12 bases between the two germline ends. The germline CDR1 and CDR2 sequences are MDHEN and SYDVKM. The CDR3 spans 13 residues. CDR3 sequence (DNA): TGTGCCAGCAGTGCCCGGGACTCTGATACGCAGTATTTT. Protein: CASSARDSDTQYF. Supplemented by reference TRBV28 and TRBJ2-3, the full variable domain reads DVKVTQSSRYLVKRTGEKVFLECVQDMDHENMFWYRQDPGLGLRLIYFSYDVKMKEKGDIPEGYSVSREKKERFSLILESASTNQTSMYLCASSARDSDTQYFGPGTRLTVL.

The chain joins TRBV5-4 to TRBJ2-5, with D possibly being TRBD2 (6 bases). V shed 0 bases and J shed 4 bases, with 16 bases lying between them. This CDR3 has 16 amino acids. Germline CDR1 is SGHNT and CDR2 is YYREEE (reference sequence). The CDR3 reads CASSLGGARRGETQYF. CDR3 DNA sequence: TGTGCCAGCAGCTTGGGTGGGGCCAGGAGGGGAGAGACCCAGTACTTC. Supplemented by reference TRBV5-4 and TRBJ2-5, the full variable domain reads ETGVTQSPTHLIKTRGQQVTLRCSSQSGHNTVSWYQQALGQGPQFIFQYYREEENGRGNFPPRFSGLQFPNYSSELNVNALELDDSALYLCASSLGGARRGETQYFGPGTRLLVL.

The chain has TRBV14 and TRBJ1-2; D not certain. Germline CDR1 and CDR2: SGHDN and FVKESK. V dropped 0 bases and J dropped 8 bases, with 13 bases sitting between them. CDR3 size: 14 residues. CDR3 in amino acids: CASSQEVPHAGYTF. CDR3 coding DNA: TGTGCCAGCAGCCAAGAAGTTCCCCACGCGGGCTACACCTTC.

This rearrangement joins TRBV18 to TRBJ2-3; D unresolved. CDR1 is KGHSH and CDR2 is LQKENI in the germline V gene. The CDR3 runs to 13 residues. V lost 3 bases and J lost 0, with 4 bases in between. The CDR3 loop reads CASSPPSTDTQYF. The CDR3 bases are TGTGCCAGCTCACCCCCTAGCACAGATACGCAGTATTTT.

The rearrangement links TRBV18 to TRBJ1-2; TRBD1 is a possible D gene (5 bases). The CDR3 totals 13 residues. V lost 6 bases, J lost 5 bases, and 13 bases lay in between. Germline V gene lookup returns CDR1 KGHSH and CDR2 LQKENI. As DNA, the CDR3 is TGTGCCAGCTCCACGATCGGGGGATATGGCTACACCTTC. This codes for CASSTIGGYGYTF.

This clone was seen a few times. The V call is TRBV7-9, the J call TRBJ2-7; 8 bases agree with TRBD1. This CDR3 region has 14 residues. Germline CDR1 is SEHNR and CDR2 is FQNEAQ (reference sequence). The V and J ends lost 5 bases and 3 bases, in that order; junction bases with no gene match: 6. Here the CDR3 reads CASSPRQGFYEQYF. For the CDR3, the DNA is TGTGCCAGCAGCCCCAGACAGGGGTTCTACGAGCAGTACTTC. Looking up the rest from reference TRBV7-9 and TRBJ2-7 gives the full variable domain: DTGVSQNPRHKITKRGQNVTFRCDPISEHNRLYWYRQTLGQGPEFLTYFQNEAQLEKSRLLSDRFSAERPKGSFSTLEIQRTEQGDSAMYLCASSPRQGFYEQYFGPGTRLTVT.